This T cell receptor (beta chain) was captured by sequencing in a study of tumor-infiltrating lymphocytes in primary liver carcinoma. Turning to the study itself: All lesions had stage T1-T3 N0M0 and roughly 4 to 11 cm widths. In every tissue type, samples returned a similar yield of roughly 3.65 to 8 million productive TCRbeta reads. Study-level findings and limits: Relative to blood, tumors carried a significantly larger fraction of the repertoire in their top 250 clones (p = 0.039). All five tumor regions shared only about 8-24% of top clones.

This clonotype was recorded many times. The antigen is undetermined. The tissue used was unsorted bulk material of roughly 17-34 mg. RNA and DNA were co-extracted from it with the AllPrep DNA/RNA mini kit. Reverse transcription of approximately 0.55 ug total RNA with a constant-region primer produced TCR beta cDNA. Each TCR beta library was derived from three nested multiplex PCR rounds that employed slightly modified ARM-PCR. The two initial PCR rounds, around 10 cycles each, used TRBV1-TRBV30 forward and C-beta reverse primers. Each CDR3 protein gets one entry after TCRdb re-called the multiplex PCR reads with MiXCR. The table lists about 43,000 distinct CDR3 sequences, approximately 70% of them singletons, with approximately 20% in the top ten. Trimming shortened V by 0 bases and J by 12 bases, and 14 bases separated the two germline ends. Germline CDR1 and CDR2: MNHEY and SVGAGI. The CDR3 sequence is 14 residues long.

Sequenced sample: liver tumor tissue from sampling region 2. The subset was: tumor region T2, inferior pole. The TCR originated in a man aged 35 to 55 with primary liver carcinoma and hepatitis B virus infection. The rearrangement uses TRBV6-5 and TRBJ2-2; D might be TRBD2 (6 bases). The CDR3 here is CASSYSRKREKLFF. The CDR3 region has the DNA TGTGCCAGCAGTTACTCGAGGAAACGGGAGAAGCTGTTTTTT.